This passage covers 5 T cell receptor beta chains from one sample sequenced in a study of identical twins. MiXCR, run by TCRdb on the 5' RACE reads, gives a single entry per CDR3 protein. This table has 1.5 million to 2 million distinct CDR3 sequences, roughly 35% appearing once. Sequencing used cord blood. These receptors all stem from a newborn girl in good health.

V is TRBV20-1 and J is TRBJ2-7, with 10 bases fitting TRBD1. Germline CDR1 and CDR2: DFQATT and SNEGSKA (reference sequence). V trimming: 6 bases; J trimming: 3 bases; junction bases outside the gene matches: 8. The CDR3 sequence is 14 residues long. The CDR3 bases are TGCAGTGCCACTAAGGGGACAGGGGTCTACGAGCAGTACTTC. Encoded protein: CSATKGTGVYEQYF.

The chain carries TRBV29-1 and TRBJ2-5; D possibly corresponds to TRBD2 (5 bases). Germline V gene lookup returns CDR1 SQVTM and CDR2 ANQGSEA. V was trimmed by 3 bases and J by 5 bases, leaving 22 bases between them. The CDR3 is 16 amino acids. The CDR3 region has the DNA TGCAGCGTTGATGGTCGCGGTGAGGTCACGGGGGAGACCCAGTACTTC. Residues: CSVDGRGEVTGETQYF.

The genes are TRBV29-1 and TRBJ1-2; TRBD1 might be the D (5 bases). This CDR3 has 12 residues. Germline V lookup: CDR1 SQVTM, CDR2 ANQGSEA. V was shortened by 5 bases and J by 6 bases, with 13 bases between the two germline ends. Here the CDR3 DNA reads TGCAGCGTTAGAGGGACGGATCATGGCTACACCTTC. Amino acids: CSVRGTDHGYTF.

The rearrangement uses TRBV12-3 or TRBV12-4 and TRBJ2-2; D is unresolved. The V gene lost 3 bases and the J gene lost 3 bases, with 8 bases spanning the gap. This CDR3 has 14 amino acids. The CDR3 protein is CASSLIRDTGELFF. The CDR3 DNA sequence: TGTGCCAGCAGTTTGATCCGGGACACCGGGGAGCTGTTTTTT.

V usage is TRBV5-6 and J usage is TRBJ1-1; TRBD1 is a possible D gene (6 bases). Germline V lookup: CDR1 SGHDT, CDR2 YYEEEE. This CDR3 region has 13 residues. V lost 3 bases to trimming and J lost 7 bases, with 13 bases between them. CDR3 sequence: CASSSLYRVEAFF. The CDR3 bases are TGTGCCAGCAGCTCACTATACAGGGTTGAAGCTTTCTTT.